The clone carrying this T cell receptor beta chain was seen more than once but under ten times. Its target is not known. The data were taken from a study of T cell responses to AZD1222 COVID-19 vaccine. Data came from immunoSEQ multiplex PCR; TCRdb stores just in-frame clones and leaves some out. In the table there are over 75,000 clones, roughly nine tenths of which are singletons. Findings and caveats of the study: The donors showed a predominance of white British ancestry and of females, with possible underestimation of clonal diversity. Scientists sampled the repertoires only once the peak T cell response had passed.

Trimming took 0 bases from V and 4 from J; bases not matched to a gene: 7. CDR3 length equals 18 residues. CDR1 is SGHTS and CDR2 is YDEGEE in the germline V gene. The chain couples TRBV5-8 to TRBJ2-1; 13 bases are a match to TRBD2. The source is an adult who received the AZD1222 COVID-19 vaccine. Specimen: peripheral blood, collected 28 days after the second AZD1222 dose. DNA of the CDR3: TGTGCCAGCAGCTTGGGTCCCGGGACTAGCGGGGCATACAATGAGCAGTTCTTC. Residues: CASSLGPGTSGAYNEQFF. Using reference TRBV5-8 and TRBJ2-1 for the parts outside the CDR3, the full variable domain is EAGVTQSPTHLIKTRGQQATLRCSPISGHTSVYWYQQALGLGLQFLLWYDEGEERNRGNFPPRFSGRQFPNYSSELNVNALELEDSALYLCASSLGPGTSGAYNEQFFGPGTRLTVL.